The rows below give T cell receptor beta chains drawn from one sample of a study of blood T cell repertoires in COVID-19. The method was immunoSEQ multiplex PCR; TCRdb's version includes in-frame clones alone and lacks a portion of them. This table has roughly 250,000 clones, roughly 88% appearing once. The sequenced sample was PBMCs or T cells enriched from blood (not recorded which). These receptors were obtained from a woman in her twenties or thirties who had recovered from COVID-19. Each CDR3 is given with its conserved first and last residue. Each record gives: V gene, clone size, D gene, J gene, CDR3 DNA, CDR3 protein. The D gene is left open where the match is weak. The size field is filled for only some rows; it gives once, few, many or a size class.

TRBV28	NA	NA	TRBJ2-4	TGTGCCAGCAGTTCAGGGGGGATTCAGTACTTC	CASSSGGIQYF
TRBV27	NA	NA	TRBJ1-1	TGTGCCAGCAGTTTATCCGGGTCCGAGAAAGCTTTCTTT	CASSLSGSEKAFF
TRBV28	NA	NA	TRBJ1-6	TGTGCCAGCAGCGTACAGGACTATAATTCACCCCTCCACTTT	CASSVQDYNSPLHF
TRBV28	NA	NA	TRBJ2-7	TGTGCCAGCAGTTTAGAAGCGGATACCTACGAGCAGTACTTC	CASSLEADTYEQYF
TRBV10-3	NA	NA	TRBJ2-7	TGTGCCATCCAGGGTGCCGGGCAGAACGAGCAGTACTTC	CAIQGAGQNEQYF
TRBV18	NA	TRBD1	TRBJ2-3	TGTGCCAGCTCCCGGGACAGGGGAAGGGGCACAGATACGCAGTATTTT	CASSRDRGRGTDTQYF
TRBV7-9	NA	NA	TRBJ1-2	TGTGCCAGCAGCTTAGTAGCGGGGCCGGGGTTCTACACCTTC	CASSLVAGPGFYTF
TRBV5-1	NA	TRBD1	TRBJ1-1	TGCGCCAGCAGCCCCGGGACAGGGAACACTGAAGCTTTCTTT	CASSPGTGNTEAFF
TRBV18	once	TRBD1	TRBJ1-1	TGTGCCAGCTCACGGGAAAGGGGGCTAGGGGGCACTGAAGCTTTCTTT	CASSRERGLGGTEAFF
TRBV10-2	few	TRBD1	TRBJ1-6	TGCGCCAGCAGTGAGTTAGGACAGGGCGTTGCTTCACCCCTCCACTTT	CASSELGQGVASPLHF
TRBV11-2	NA	NA	TRBJ2-1	TGTGCCAGCAGCTTAGACACATTCCTCCAGTTCTTC	CASSLDTFLQFF
TRBV2	NA	NA	TRBJ2-1	TGTGCCAGCAGTGTTTCCAGCGGAGATACCTACAATGAGCAGTTCTTC	CASSVSSGDTYNEQFF
TRBV28	NA	TRBD1	TRBJ1-5	TGTGCCAGCAGTTTGGGGACAGTCAATCAGCCCCAGCATTTT	CASSLGTVNQPQHF
TRBV30	NA	NA	TRBJ1-2	TGTGCCTGGAGTGGAGCTGGCTACACCTTC	CAWSGAGYTF
TRBV12-5	NA	TRBD2	TRBJ2-2	TGTGCTAGTGGTATGGGACCTAGCGGACCCGGGGAGCTGTTTTTT	CASGMGPSGPGELFF
TRBV29-1	NA	TRBD1	TRBJ1-2	TGCAGCGTCCCTACAGGGGAGCTAGGTGGCTACACCTTC	CSVPTGELGGYTF
TRBV2	NA	NA	TRBJ2-2	TGTGCCAGCAGGAGGGAGTCTGCCGGGGAGCTGTTTTTT	CASRRESAGELFF
TRBV7-2	NA	TRBD1	TRBJ1-2	TGTGCCAGCAGCTTAGATGCAGGGGGCCTTTCGGGCTACACCTTC	CASSLDAGGLSGYTF
TRBV28	NA	TRBD1	TRBJ1-1	TGTGCCAGCAACTACCCCGGGACAGGGAGAGGGGAAGCTTTCTTT	CASNYPGTGRGEAFF
TRBV7-9	NA	TRBD1	TRBJ2-3	TGTGCCAGCAGCTCGCTAGGGGGCACCCTTACAGATACGCAGTATTTT	CASSSLGGTLTDTQYF